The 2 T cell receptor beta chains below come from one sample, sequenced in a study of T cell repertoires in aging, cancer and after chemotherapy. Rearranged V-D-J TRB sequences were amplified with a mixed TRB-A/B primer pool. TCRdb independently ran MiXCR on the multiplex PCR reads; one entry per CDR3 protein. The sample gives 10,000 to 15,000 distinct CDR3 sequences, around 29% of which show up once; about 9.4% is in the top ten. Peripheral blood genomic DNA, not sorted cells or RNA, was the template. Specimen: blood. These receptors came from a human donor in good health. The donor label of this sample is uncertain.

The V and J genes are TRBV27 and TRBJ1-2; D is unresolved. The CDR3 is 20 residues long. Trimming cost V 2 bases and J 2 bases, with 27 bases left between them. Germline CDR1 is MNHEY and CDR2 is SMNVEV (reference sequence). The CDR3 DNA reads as TGTGCCAGCAGTTTAAAATCCGGTGGAAGCGGGAGGTTCTCGAACTATGGCTACACCTTC. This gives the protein CASSLKSGGSGRFSNYGYTF.

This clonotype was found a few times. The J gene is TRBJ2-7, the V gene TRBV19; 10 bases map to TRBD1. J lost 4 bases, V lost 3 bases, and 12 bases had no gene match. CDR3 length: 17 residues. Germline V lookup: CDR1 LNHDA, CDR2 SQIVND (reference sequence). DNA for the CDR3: TGTGCCAGTAGTATGGCCGGGCGGACAGGGGGGCAATACGAGCAGTACTTC. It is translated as CASSMAGRTGGQYEQYF.